This TCR beta chain was sequenced during a study of a mutant IDH1 vaccine in newly diagnosed glioma. On the study more broadly: Vaccination followed radiotherapy alone by 4-6 weeks, or accompanied temozolomide cycles.

As for time point: week 23, last vaccination. Alongside topical imiquimod, each dose of vaccine comprised 300 ug of mutant IDH1 20-mer peptide. Germline-derived CDR1 and CDR2 are SQVTM and ANQGSEA. The CDR3 totals 10 residues. With 7 bases removed from V and 6 bases from J, the gap between germline ends came to 9 bases. This clone was recorded a few times. What it binds is not known. The data were produced by immunoSEQ multiplex PCR, yet TCRdb's version contains in-frame clones alone and is incomplete. The repertoire has tens of thousands of clones, about 81% of them found once; the top ten carry around 8.9%.

Specimen: PBMCs, collected from a glioma patient whose treatment included an IDH1 peptide vaccine. The TCR was taken from a woman in her forties with glioma. Some clones in this sample may be carry-over from other donors' samples. The chain recombines TRBV29-1 with TRBJ1-1; D perhaps matches TRBD1 (6 bases). The chain's CDR3 is CSARTAEAFF. As DNA, the CDR3 is TGCAGCGCCCGGACAGCTGAAGCTTTCTTT.